Below are 22 T cell receptor beta chains sequenced from a single sample in a study of blood T cell repertoires in COVID-19. TCRdb keeps only in-frame clones here, not all; method: immunoSEQ multiplex PCR. The data hold 150,000 or so clones, with 80% to 95% observed a single time. Sequencing was done on a sample of peripheral blood. The receptors stem from a man aged 25 to 40 with COVID-19, enrolled during active disease.

This clone was observed a few times. V usage is TRBV7-7 and J usage is TRBJ2-1; 7 bases align to TRBD1. This CDR3 is built from 17 residues. Trimming removed 4 bases from V and 3 bases from J; junction bases left unmatched: 12. Looked up from germline, CDR1 is SSHAT and CDR2 is FNYEAQ (reference sequence). CDR3 sequence: CASSSQSTGTLYNEQFF. CDR3 DNA sequence: TGTGCCAGCAGCTCCCAATCGACAGGGACCCTCTACAATGAGCAGTTCTTC.

CDR3 loop: CASSRALAGGVGANVLTF. For the CDR3, the DNA is TGTGCCAGCAGCCGAGCCCTAGCGGGGGGGGTAGGGGCCAACGTCCTGACTTTC. V and J are TRBV3-1 (or the pseudogene TRBV3-2) and TRBJ2-6; TRBD2 agrees at 12 bases. The CDR3 runs 18 residues. V dropped 4 bases and J dropped 4; count of bases not matched to a gene: 8. From germline, CDR1 is LGHDT and CDR2 YNNKEL (reference sequence).

The chain carries TRBV30 and TRBJ2-1; 11 bases map to TRBD2. Germline V lookup: CDR1 GTSNPN, CDR2 SVGIG (reference sequence). There are 18 residues in the CDR3. V gave up 0 bases and J gave up 2 bases; unmatched junction bases: 9. CDR3 sequence: CAWSVLAGGKGPYNEQFF. The CDR3 DNA follows: TGTGCCTGGAGTGTTTTAGCGGGAGGGAAAGGGCCCTACAATGAGCAGTTCTTC. The full variable domain, with the rest looked up from reference TRBV30 and TRBJ2-1, is SQTIHQWPATLVQPVGSPLSLECTVEGTSNPNLYWYRQAAGRGLQLLFYSVGIGQISSEVPQNLSASRPQDRQFILSSKKLLLSDSGFYLCAWSVLAGGKGPYNEQFFGPGTRLTVL.

This chain connects TRBV5-1 to TRBJ1-1; D is unresolved. CDR1 is SGHRS, CDR2 YFSETQ, per germline. CDR3 length: 15 amino acids. V was pared by 0 bases and J by 5 bases, with 14 bases between. CDR3 region: CASSLEEGGWTEAFF. CDR3 sequence (DNA): TGCGCCAGCAGCTTGGAGGAGGGCGGTTGGACTGAAGCTTTCTTT.

The chain joins TRBV18 to TRBJ2-3; D is undetermined. The CDR3 covers 15 residues. V lost 0 bases to trimming and J lost 2 bases, with 9 bases between them. Germline values: CDR1 KGHSH, CDR2 LQKENI. In DNA, the CDR3 is TGTGCCAGCTCACCACCCTCCGGTCCCACAGATACGCAGTATTTT. It specifies CASSPPSGPTDTQYF.

This clone was seen once. The chain couples TRBV6-2 or TRBV6-3 to TRBJ2-2; TRBD1 matches 8 bases. Germline CDR1 is MNHEY and CDR2 is SVGEGT. Trimming at V came to 6 bases and at J to 3 bases, leaving 6 bases not matched to a gene. The CDR3 runs 15 residues. The CDR3 loop is CASSHRDRYTGELFF. CDR3 sequence (DNA): TGTGCCAGCAGCCACCGGGACAGGTACACCGGGGAGCTGTTTTTT.

V usage is TRBV7-6 and J usage is TRBJ2-1; TRBD2 matches at 13 bases. CDR1 is SGHVS and CDR2 is FNYEAQ in the germline V gene. The CDR3 spans 15 residues. J was trimmed by 14 bases and V by 4 bases; bases with no gene match: 11. The CDR3 sequence is CASSSGLAGAGREFF. The CDR3 coding sequence is TGTGCCAGCAGCTCAGGACTAGCGGGAGCGGGCAGGGAGTTCTTC.

This chain joins TRBV19 and TRBJ1-6; D possibly corresponds to TRBD1 (5 bases). Germline V gene lookup returns CDR1 LNHDA and CDR2 SQIVND (reference sequence). The CDR3 spans 16 residues. Trimming removed 7 bases at V and 0 bases at J, with 13 bases between. CDR3 in DNA: TGTGCCAGTACCCTGACAGCTAGCTCCTATAATTCACCCCTCCACTTT. Translated: CASTLTASSYNSPLHF.

CDR3 bases: TGTGCCAGCAGCGTAGAGGACAGTTCCTACAATGAGCAGTTCTTC. Residues: CASSVEDSSYNEQFF. This chain uses TRBV9 with TRBJ2-1; tentatively, D is TRBD1 (6 bases). Germline assignment: CDR1 SGDLS and CDR2 YYNGEE. Trimming left V 0 bases short and J 1 base short, with 8 bases between. The CDR3 totals 15 residues.

A remark on this clone: Relative to the germline gene, one junction end is altered; a read error may explain this. This chain connects TRBV6-1 to TRBJ2-7; tentative D call: TRBD1 (7 bases). The germline CDR1 and CDR2 sequences are MNHNS and SASEGT. The CDR3 runs to 12 residues. The CDR3 region is CASSDRQGLSDF. CDR3 in DNA: TGTGCCAGCAGTGACAGACAGGGACTTTCGGACTTC.

The gene calls are TRBV7-6 and TRBJ2-7, with 10 bases identical to TRBD2. Germline CDR1 SGHVS, CDR2 FNYEAQ. This CDR3 region has 16 residues. Trimming removed 2 bases from V and 6 bases from J; junction bases left unmatched: 10. The CDR3, as DNA: TGTGCCAGCAGCTTAAGCTTAATAGCGGGAGGAGGCGAGCAGTACTTC. Amino acid sequence: CASSLSLIAGGGEQYF.

This clone was seen a single time. The V and J genes are TRBV7-2 and TRBJ2-7, with 13 nucleotides matching TRBD2. This CDR3 has 13 residues. In germline, CDR1 is SGHTA, CDR2 FQGNSA. J lost 7 bases, V lost 4 bases, and 1 base had no gene match. CDR3 amino acids: CASSSGLAGEQYF. CDR3 sequence (DNA): TGTGCCAGCAGCTCGGGACTAGCGGGGGAGCAGTACTTC. The whole variable domain, remainder taken from reference TRBV7-2 and TRBJ2-7, is GAGVSQSPSNKVTEKGKDVELRCDPISGHTALYWYRQSLGQGLEFLIYFQGNSAPDKSGLPSDRFSAERTGGSVSTLTIQRTQQEDSAVYLCASSSGLAGEQYFGPGTRLTVT.

The J gene is TRBJ2-3, the V gene TRBV6-2 or TRBV6-3; D remains unclear. The V gene lost 0 bases and the J gene lost 2 bases, with 6 bases spanning the gap. CDR3 length: 14 amino acids. Germline CDR1 reads MNHEY; CDR2 reads SVGEGT. CDR3 protein: CASSYSTLTDTQYF. The DNA of the CDR3 is TGTGCCAGCAGTTACTCGACTCTCACAGATACGCAGTATTTT.

The chain is built from TRBV7-9 and TRBJ2-1; tentative D call: TRBD1 (6 bases). This CDR3 is 15 amino acids long. Per germline, CDR1 SEHNR and CDR2 FQNEAQ (reference sequence). V was pared by 6 bases and J by 4 bases, with 16 bases between. This CDR3 reads CASRQFQGTYNEQFF. For the CDR3, the DNA is TGTGCCAGCAGACAATTTCAGGGGACGTACAATGAGCAGTTCTTC.

This clone was counted once. The chain joins TRBV7-9 to TRBJ2-3, with 9 positions matching TRBD2. Trimming removed 5 bases from V and 0 bases from J; junction bases left unmatched: 3. CDR1 and CDR2 from the germline V gene are SEHNR and FQNEAQ (reference sequence). The length of the CDR3 is 15 residues. CDR3 in amino acids: CASSLGLASTDTQYF. Here the CDR3 DNA reads TGTGCCAGCAGCCTGGGACTAGCCAGCACAGATACGCAGTATTTT.

CDR3 in DNA: TGTGCCAGCAGTCTTATAGCGGGGAACACCGGGGAGCTGTTTTTT. Translation: CASSLIAGNTGELFF. The chain is built from TRBV6-5 and TRBJ2-2, with 7 bases aligning to TRBD2. The CDR3 is 15 residues long. CDR1 is MNHEY and CDR2 is SVGAGI in the germline V gene. The V gene end was trimmed by 5 bases and the J gene end by 1 base; junction bases not matched to a gene: 4.

The rearrangement uses TRBV2 and TRBJ2-7; the match to TRBD1 covers 7 bases. Trimming removed 1 base from V and 6 bases from J; junction bases left unmatched: 9. The V gene's germline CDR1 is SNHLY and CDR2 FYNNEI. The CDR3 contains 15 residues. DNA of the CDR3: TGTGCCAGCAGTGAAGATGAGGGGGCGAAGGTCGAGCAGTACTTC. Encoded protein: CASSEDEGAKVEQYF.

The V and J genes are TRBV30 and TRBJ2-5; D possibly corresponds to TRBD2 (6 bases). The ends were cut back, 3 bases at V and 2 bases at J, with 10 bases in the middle. The germline V gene has CDR1 GTSNPN and CDR2 SVGIG (reference sequence). CDR3 length equals 13 residues. The CDR3 protein is CAWSGSGQETQYF. CDR3 sequence (DNA): TGTGCCTGGAGCGGGAGCGGGCAAGAGACCCAGTACTTC.

This chain connects TRBV7-3 to TRBJ2-1; 10 bases match TRBD2. This CDR3 contains 17 residues. Germline CDR1 reads SGHTA; CDR2 reads FQGTGA. V shed 5 bases, J shed 7 bases, and the junction held 14 bases outside the gene matches. The CDR3 nucleotides are TGTGCCAGCAGCCCTCTCTCATCTAGCGGGAGTAGAAATGAGCAGTTCTTC. Translating it yields CASSPLSSSGSRNEQFF.

The chain carries TRBV18 and TRBJ2-1; 9 bases are a match to TRBD2. The CDR3 loop spans 14 amino acids. Per germline, CDR1 KGHSH and CDR2 LQKENI. J was trimmed by 5 bases and V by 4 bases; bases with no gene match: 3. The CDR3 region is CASSRASGDNEQFF. DNA of the CDR3: TGTGCCAGCTCACGGGCTAGCGGGGACAATGAGCAGTTCTTC. The whole variable domain, filled in from reference TRBV18 and TRBJ2-1, reads NAGVMQNPRHLVRRRGQEARLRCSPMKGHSHVYWYRQLPEEGLKFMVYLQKENIIDESGMPKERFSAEFPKEGPSILRIQQVVRGDSAAYFCASSRASGDNEQFFGPGTRLTVL.

This chain connects TRBV28 to TRBJ1-3, with D perhaps TRBD1 (5 bases). This CDR3 spans 15 amino acids. From germline, CDR1 is MDHEN and CDR2 SYDVKM. V was shortened by 7 bases and J by 1 base, with 14 bases between the two germline ends. CDR3 amino acids: CASTDRRVSGNTIYF. The CDR3 DNA sequence: TGTGCCAGCACAGACAGAAGGGTGTCTGGAAACACCATATATTTT.

This clone occurred once. The chain links TRBV6-5 to TRBJ1-1, with 7 bases aligning to TRBD1. Germline values: CDR1 MNHEY, CDR2 SVGAGI. CDR3 length equals 13 residues. Unmatched junction bases numbered 12, after V lost 7 bases and J lost 10 bases. CDR3 bases: TGTGCCAGCATCGACAGGGACCTGCGTCGAGCTTTCTTT. Translating gives CASIDRDLRRAFF.